This TCR beta chain was profiled in a study of T cell changes during pregnancy in multiple sclerosis. This CDR3 is built from 14 residues. Losses at the gene ends were 5 bases for V and 5 bases for J; bases not matched to a gene: 1. Germline V gene data show CDR1 as MNHEY and CDR2 as SVGAGI. Assay: immunoSEQ multiplex PCR; the TCRdb copy retains only in-frame clones and omits some. The sample has 39,000 or so clones, around 92% seen once; the top ten hold around an eighth. The source material was CD8+ T cells from peripheral blood mononuclear cells, sampled after pregnancy. The receptor was derived from a female donor with multiple sclerosis, enrolled in a pregnancy study. This chain uses TRBV6-5 with TRBJ2-2; 11 bases agree with TRBD2. CDR3 nucleotide sequence: TGTGCCAGCAGTCCTAGCGGGGGGACCGGGGAGCTGTTTTTT. It specifies CASSPSGGTGELFF.